Described below is a single T cell receptor beta chain sequence and its context. This sample is part of a study of blood T cell repertoires in COVID-19. About the research overall: The United States, Italy and Spain supplied acute and convalescent COVID-19 samples. The analysed material was cDNA or gDNA that came from T cells, B-cell-depleted T cells, or PBMCs.

Original data processing: Amplification from reference gene primers served as the basis for estimated nucleated cell counts. The repertoire was sequenced with immunoSEQ multiplex PCR; TCRdb's copy has only in-frame clones and lacks some. V, J and clone size are taken as reported in that table, and D and trimming were inferred from the DNA itself. The sample consists of roughly 70,000 clones, around 78% of them appearing once. The source material was peripheral blood. This receptor was identified in a human donor in a cohort sampled during active COVID-19.

CDR3 coding DNA: TGTGCCAGCAGCTCGACAGGGGGCGGAAGCAATCAGCCCCAGCATTTT. Amino acid sequence: CASSSTGGGSNQPQHF. This chain joins TRBV7-9 and TRBJ1-5; 10 bases line up with TRBD1. The J segment lost 1 base and the V segment lost 4 bases, leaving 4 bases of the junction unmatched. The CDR3 runs 16 residues. The germline CDR1 and CDR2 sequences are SEHNR and FQNEAQ (reference sequence).